This TCR beta chain was identified during a study of blood T cells in healthy people across ages. Study-wide context: With template switching, about one barcoded beta molecule was captured per two T cells. General study findings and limits: Investigators viewed diversity estimates from one million T cells as underestimates, the study reported. Possibly confounding the expanded clonotype changes was the fact that donor CMV status was unknown. Aged donors had fewer naive CD4+ cells and lower diversity than long-lived donors.

With respect to this clonotype: Antigen specificity is unknown.

V gave up 4 bases and J gave up 7 bases; unmatched junction bases: 4. CDR3 size: 13 residues. Germline loops: CDR1 MNHEY, CDR2 SMNVEV (reference sequence). A second PCR, run for about 6 to 12 cycles, used a sample-barcoded 5' primer plus a J-beta primer mix. Each CDR3 protein is one row after TCRdb ran MiXCR on the 5' RACE reads. The sample has about 1.6 million distinct CDR3 sequences; about 35% are singletons. The J gene is TRBJ1-2, the V gene TRBV27, with TRBD1 matching over 9 bases. This TCR was sampled from a woman in her twenties or thirties in good health. The sequencing input was blood. DNA for the CDR3: TGTGCCAGCAGTTCACAGGGGGCTCGTGGCTACACCTTC. Its translation: CASSSQGARGYTF.